One and the same sample provided the 30 T cell receptor beta chains below, sequenced in a study of a mutant IDH1 vaccine in newly diagnosed glioma. As for time point: week 23, last vaccination. One vaccine dose held 300 ug of mutant IDH1 20-mer peptide and came with topical imiquimod. Antigen specificity for these receptors is unknown. Profiled with immunoSEQ multiplex PCR; TCRdb holds only in-frame clones, not every one. The sample includes some 80,000 clones, approximately 85% of them seen just once. The specimen was PBMCs, collected from a glioma patient whose treatment included an IDH1 peptide vaccine. These receptors were collected from a woman in her forties or fifties with glioma.

The chain combines TRBV6-1 with TRBJ2-1; 8 nucleotides align to TRBD2. This CDR3 is built from 15 residues. CDR1 is MNHNS and CDR2 is SASEGT in the germline V gene. With V trimmed by 2 bases and J by 4 bases, 4 bases remained unmatched. DNA of the CDR3: TGTGCCAGCAGTGAAAGGCTAGCGGGTTACAATGAGCAGTTCTTC. Translated: CASSERLAGYNEQFF.

This rearrangement joins TRBV29-1 to TRBJ2-7; D is possibly TRBD2 (6 bases). Germline lookup yields CDR1 SQVTM and CDR2 ANQGSEA. The CDR3 sequence is 13 residues long. The V gene lost 5 bases and the J gene lost 1 base, with 12 bases spanning the gap. CDR3 region: CSVRHSGSYEQYF. CDR3 coding DNA: TGCAGCGTTCGACACAGCGGGTCCTACGAGCAGTACTTC.

The gene calls are TRBV28 and TRBJ1-2; tentatively, D is TRBD1 (5 bases). The CDR3 has 14 residues. The V end was cut by 7 bases, the J end by 6 bases, with 18 bases between. Germline CDR1 reads MDHEN; CDR2 reads SYDVKM. For the CDR3, the DNA is TGTGCCAGCAATCGGGGACTAAGTGGAGATGGCTACACCTTC. It translates to CASNRGLSGDGYTF.

This clone has more than one count but fewer than ten. V gene TRBV19 combines with J gene TRBJ2-5, with 13 positions matching TRBD2. CDR1 and CDR2 (germline): LNHDA, SQIVND (reference sequence). The CDR3 runs 16 residues. Trimming removed 5 bases from V and 4 bases from J; junction bases left unmatched: 7. The CDR3 loop reads CASSVGLAGVRETQYF. CDR3 coding DNA: TGTGCCAGTAGTGTCGGACTAGCGGGAGTTAGAGAGACCCAGTACTTC.

The chain has TRBV19 and TRBJ2-5; D uncertain. CDR3 size: 13 residues. Trimming left V 6 bases short and J 4 bases short, with 12 bases between. Germline lookup yields CDR1 LNHDA and CDR2 SQIVND (reference sequence). The CDR3 protein is CASSPQSRETQYF. CDR3 DNA: TGTGCCAGTAGCCCCCAGAGCCGAGAGACCCAGTACTTC.

This clone appeared once. The chain couples TRBV25-1 to TRBJ2-1; no definite D call. The CDR3 is 15 amino acids. CDR1 is MGHDK, CDR2 SYGVNS, per germline. The germline V and J ends were trimmed by 2 bases and 4 bases, with 12 bases remaining between them. Here the CDR3 reads CASSEITAAYNEQFF. CDR3 in DNA: TGTGCCAGCAGTGAAATCACAGCAGCTTACAATGAGCAGTTCTTC.

This clone was recorded a few times. The rearrangement links TRBV20-1 to TRBJ2-7; D is unclear. V dropped 6 bases and J dropped 3 bases, with 9 bases sitting between them. Germline CDR1 DFQATT, CDR2 SNEGSKA (reference sequence). The CDR3 sequence is 11 residues long. CDR3 loop: CSAQRSYEQYF. The CDR3 nucleotides are TGCAGTGCCCAGAGGAGCTACGAGCAGTACTTC.

A single count supports this clone. CDR3 coding DNA: TGTGCCAGCAGCCCCCGCCGCTCCTACGAGCAGTACTTC. It encodes CASSPRRSYEQYF. This rearrangement joins TRBV11-2 to TRBJ2-7; D is ambiguous. CDR1 and CDR2 (germline): SGHAT, FQNNGV. V lost 5 bases and J lost 0, with 8 bases in between. The CDR3 loop spans 13 amino acids.

The J gene is TRBJ2-7, the V gene TRBV7-9; TRBD2 matches at 14 bases. J gave up 5 bases and V 5 bases, and 2 bases lay outside the gene matches. The germline CDR1 and CDR2 sequences are SEHNR and FQNEAQ (reference sequence). This CDR3 is 14 amino acids long. CDR3 protein: CASSLTSGRDEQYF. CDR3 in DNA: TGTGCCAGCAGCCTGACTAGCGGGAGGGACGAGCAGTACTTC.

V and J are TRBV5-1 and TRBJ1-1; 8 bases agree with TRBD1. The J segment lost 2 bases and the V segment lost 4 bases, leaving 7 bases of the junction unmatched. This CDR3 is 15 amino acids long. Per germline, CDR1 SGHRS and CDR2 YFSETQ. The CDR3 DNA reads as TGCGCCAGCAGCCGGGAGGGACAGGTTAACACTGAAGCTTTCTTT. Protein product: CASSREGQVNTEAFF. Using reference TRBV5-1 and TRBJ1-1 for the parts outside the CDR3, the full variable domain is KAGVTQTPRYLIKTRGQQVTLSCSPISGHRSVSWYQQTPGQGLQFLFEYFSETQRNKGNFPGRFSGRQFSNSRSEMNVSTLELGDSALYLCASSREGQVNTEAFFGQGTRLTVV.

The chain carries TRBV27 and TRBJ2-1; 7 bases map to TRBD1. The CDR3 has 15 residues. J lost 8 bases, V lost 5 bases, and 12 bases had no gene match. Germline assignment: CDR1 MNHEY and CDR2 SMNVEV (reference sequence). CDR3 in DNA: TGTGCCAGCAGTCCCCGACAGGGTGGGTTGGATGAGCAGTTCTTC. Protein product: CASSPRQGGLDEQFF.

The chain couples TRBV27 to TRBJ1-2; a weak D match, TRBD1 (6 bases). Germline V lookup: CDR1 MNHEY, CDR2 SMNVEV (reference sequence). Trimming removed 2 bases from V and 4 bases from J, with 14 bases in between. The length of the CDR3 is 15 residues. This CDR3 is CASSLAPGAVYGYTF. For the CDR3, the DNA is TGTGCCAGCAGTTTAGCCCCGGGGGCGGTCTATGGCTACACCTTC.

J is TRBJ2-1 and V is TRBV11-2, with 7 bases lining up with TRBD1. Germline CDR1 SGHAT, CDR2 FQNNGV. The CDR3 has 13 residues. The V and J ends lost 6 bases and 10 bases, in that order; junction bases with no gene match: 9. The CDR3 loop reads CASSPDRVREQFF. Here the CDR3 DNA reads TGTGCCAGCAGTCCAGACAGGGTCAGAGAGCAGTTCTTC.

The chain has TRBV10-3 and TRBJ2-6; D could derive from TRBD1 or TRBD2 (5 bases each). Germline loops: CDR1 ENHRY, CDR2 SYGVKD. The CDR3 length is 15 residues. V gave up 0 bases and J gave up 4 bases, with 7 bases separating them. The DNA for the CDR3 is TGTGCCATCAGTGAGTCGGGGGTAGGGGCCAACGTCCTGACTTTC. Translating gives CAISESGVGANVLTF.

V is TRBV12-5 and J is TRBJ2-2; no definite D call. The germline V gene has CDR1 LGHNT and CDR2 FRNRAP. Trimming stripped 1 base from V and 1 base from J, with 4 bases between. CDR3 length: 14 amino acids. CDR3 sequence: CASGLGQNTGELFF. CDR3 nucleotide sequence: TGTGCTAGTGGTTTGGGACAGAACACCGGGGAGCTGTTTTTT.

This clone was picked up a small number of times. The rearrangement joins TRBV5-1 to TRBJ2-7; D call uncertain. Germline assignment: CDR1 SGHRS and CDR2 YFSETQ. The CDR3 has 16 amino acids. The V gene lost 1 base and the J gene lost 1 base, with 15 bases spanning the gap. CDR3 sequence (DNA): TGCGCCAGCAGCTTGAAGGGCCACACTGAGTCCTACGAGCAGTACTTC. Translated, it gives CASSLKGHTESYEQYF.

This clone was counted a single time. The chain combines TRBV19 with TRBJ2-3, with 7 bases aligning to TRBD2. The V segment lost 8 bases and the J segment 0 bases; nucleotides outside the gene matches: 11. CDR3 size: 16 residues. Germline V gene lookup returns CDR1 LNHDA and CDR2 SQIVND (reference sequence). The CDR3 protein is CASGDHSGASTDTQYF. The CDR3 DNA is TGTGCCAGTGGCGATCACAGCGGGGCCAGCACAGATACGCAGTATTTT.

V gene TRBV7-3 combines with J gene TRBJ2-2; the match to TRBD2 covers 14 bases. The CDR3 contains 18 residues. Germline V gives CDR1 SGHTA, CDR2 FQGTGA. J was trimmed by 5 bases and V by 5 bases; bases with no gene match: 10. CDR3 bases: TGTGCCAGCAGCCCGCCGGGACTAGCGGGAGTACGGACCGGGGAGCTGTTTTTT. It translates to CASSPPGLAGVRTGELFF.

This CDR3 is CASSGTHRNYGYTF. The CDR3 DNA reads as TGTGCCAGCAGCGGCACTCACCGGAACTATGGCTACACCTTC. J is TRBJ1-2 and V is TRBV9; D ambiguous. CDR3 length equals 14 residues. CDR1 SGDLS and CDR2 YYNGEE come from the germline V gene. Between the trimmed V and J ends, which lost 3 bases and 2 bases, there was a span of 11 bases.

This chain uses TRBV27 with TRBJ1-6; weak D call: TRBD1 (6 bases). This CDR3 spans 15 amino acids. CDR1 and CDR2 from the germline V gene are MNHEY and SMNVEV (reference sequence). Trimming removed 6 bases from V and 7 bases from J, with 16 bases in between. CDR3 protein: CASRGGGMRNSPLHF. CDR3 bases: TGTGCCAGCAGAGGAGGGGGTATGAGGAATTCACCCCTCCACTTT.

This clone is a singleton in its sample. The rearrangement uses TRBV18 and TRBJ1-3, with D possibly matching TRBD1 (6 bases). Trimming pared 2 bases from V and 0 bases from J, leaving 11 bases between. In germline, CDR1 is KGHSH, CDR2 LQKENI. The CDR3 totals 16 residues. In DNA form, the CDR3 reads TGTGCCAGCTCACCAACAGGGCCGGGCTCTGGAAACACCATATATTTT. Residues: CASSPTGPGSGNTIYF.

This clone was counted a few times. Other DNA sequences from this sample encode an identical CDR3 as well. The chain links TRBV6-5 to TRBJ1-2; a possible D gene is TRBD1 (6 bases). The CDR3 length is 14 residues. Trimming stripped 2 bases from V and 4 bases from J, with 11 bases between. Germline V lookup: CDR1 MNHEY, CDR2 SVGAGI. Here the CDR3 reads CASSYGGQPYGYTF. DNA of the CDR3: TGTGCCAGCAGTTACGGGGGACAACCCTATGGCTACACCTTC.

This chain links TRBV5-1 with TRBJ1-5, with 7 bases lining up with TRBD1. With 0 bases clipped from V and 4 bases from J, the junction kept 7 bases outside the gene matches. The CDR3 length is 16 residues. In germline, CDR1 is SGHRS, CDR2 YFSETQ. CDR3: CASSLDGQDLNQPQHF. CDR3 DNA: TGCGCCAGCAGCTTGGACGGACAGGACCTAAATCAGCCCCAGCATTTT.

The rearrangement links TRBV9 to TRBJ1-5; D not resolved. V dropped 2 bases and J dropped 0 bases, with 3 bases sitting between them. CDR1 SGDLS and CDR2 YYNGEE come from the germline V gene. This CDR3 region has 13 residues. The CDR3 coding sequence is TGTGCCAGCAGCGTTAATAGCAATCAGCCCCAGCATTTT. Its translation: CASSVNSNQPQHF. The variable domain in full, completed from reference TRBV9 and TRBJ1-5, reads DSGVTQTPKHLITATGQRVTLRCSPRSGDLSVYWYQQSLDQGLQFLIQYYNGEERAKGNILERFSAQQFPDLHSELNLSSLELGDSALYFCASSVNSNQPQHFGDGTRLSIL.

The genes are TRBV29-1 and TRBJ2-5; D may match TRBD1 or TRBD2 (5 bases each). V dropped 1 base and J dropped 3 bases, with 9 bases sitting between them. The CDR3 is made up of 13 amino acids. The germline V gene encodes CDR1 SQVTM and CDR2 ANQGSEA. CDR3 region: CSVEAGPKETQYF. The DNA for the CDR3 is TGCAGCGTTGAAGCGGGGCCAAAAGAGACCCAGTACTTC.

In the case of this clone: The sample contains more than one DNA sequence encoding this CDR3. CDR3 in DNA: TGTGCCAGCAGTCCTTTAGCCCTTAGCTCCTACGAGCAGTACTTC. Protein sequence: CASSPLALSSYEQYF. This chain uses TRBV7-8 with TRBJ2-7; no definite D call. V lost 6 bases, J lost 0 bases, and 15 bases lay in between. This CDR3 contains 15 residues. Germline V lookup: CDR1 SGHVS, CDR2 FQNEAQ.

The V call is TRBV27, the J call TRBJ2-5; D not certain. The V and J ends lost 5 bases and 0 bases respectively, with 13 bases between them. Germline V gene sequence: CDR1 MNHEY, CDR2 SMNVEV (reference sequence). This CDR3 spans 15 amino acids. The CDR3 reads CASSPDVSYQETQYF. CDR3 in DNA: TGTGCCAGCAGTCCAGACGTCAGCTACCAAGAGACCCAGTACTTC.

This clone was counted between two and nine times. The chain combines TRBV19 with TRBJ2-5, with TRBD1 identical over 8 bases. The CDR3 consists of 16 residues. The germline gives CDR1 LNHDA, CDR2 SQIVND (reference sequence). V shed 7 bases and J 10 bases; nucleotides not matched to a gene: 20. The CDR3 DNA is TGTGCCAGTACACCAACAGGACAGGGACGCTCGAGAGACCAGTACTTC. It translates to CASTPTGQGRSRDQYF.

This clone came up a few times. Here the CDR3 reads CASSPRHISSYNEQFF. The CDR3 coding sequence is TGTGCCAGCAGCCCCCGACATATCAGCTCCTACAATGAGCAGTTCTTC. The J gene is TRBJ2-1, the V gene TRBV11-2; D uncertain. The CDR3 loop spans 16 amino acids. Germline V CDR1 and CDR2: SGHAT, FQNNGV. Trimming took 5 bases from V and 0 from J, leaving 14 bases between them.

A single count supports this clone. The chain combines TRBV14 with TRBJ2-7; tentatively, D is TRBD1 (5 bases). The ends were cut back, 5 bases at V and 1 base at J, with 9 bases in the middle. Germline CDR1 is SGHDN and CDR2 is FVKESK. The CDR3 loop spans 13 amino acids. Here the CDR3 reads CASSIQVSYEQYF. CDR3 nucleotide sequence: TGTGCCAGCAGCATACAGGTGTCCTACGAGCAGTACTTC.